The 27 T cell receptor beta chains below all came from one sample that was sequenced in a study of HIV-infected children after antiretroviral therapy interruption. Noted treatment: PENTA 11 planned treatment interruption arm or continuous ART arm. A 3' RACE protocol on RNA, with unique molecular identifiers, produced the TCR library. Each CDR3 protein is one row after TCRdb ran MiXCR on the 3' RACE reads. This sample has around 40,000 distinct CDR3 sequences, with 6.5% found just once. The starting material was CD45RA+ CD4+ T cells from PBMCs, pooled from several time points, obtained from a donor given antiretroviral therapy, either interrupted or continuous. Indicated subset: naive CD4+ CD45RA+ CD45RO- T cells. All receptors derive from a pool of human donors with HIV.

This clonotype was counted at least ten times. This sequence joins TRBV27 and TRBJ2-2; possible D gene TRBD2, 6 bases. The CDR3 loop spans 13 amino acids. Between the trimmed V and J ends, which lost 6 bases and 5 bases, there was a span of 10 bases. CDR1 and CDR2 from the germline V gene are MNHEY and SMNVEV (reference sequence). The CDR3 nucleotides are TGTGCCAGCAGCCGGGGGTATACCGGGGAGCTGTTTTTT. It yields the protein CASSRGYTGELFF.

This clonotype was seen many times. The chain is built from TRBV7-9 and TRBJ1-1; D unclear. V shed 3 bases and J shed 4 bases, with 6 bases lying between them. This CDR3 is built from 12 residues. The germline CDR1 and CDR2 sequences are SEHNR and FQNEAQ (reference sequence). CDR3 nucleotide sequence: TGTGCCAGCAGCTTCTTCGGCACTGAAGCTTTCTTT. This gives the protein CASSFFGTEAFF.

The sample holds many counts of this clonotype. The chain uses TRBV20-1 and TRBJ2-3; TRBD2 matches 7 bases. Germline trimming cut 3 bases from V and 1 base from J; bases unmatched to any gene: 1. Germline CDR1 DFQATT, CDR2 SNEGSKA (reference sequence). CDR3 length: 13 residues. CDR3 in DNA: TGCAGTGCTAGCACTAGCGGCACAGATACGCAGTATTTT. This encodes CSASTSGTDTQYF.

The chain has TRBV4-3 and TRBJ1-2; D gene uncertain. Germline CDR1 LGHNA, CDR2 YSLEER. The V and J ends lost 5 bases and 2 bases respectively, with 15 bases between them. This CDR3 is built from 15 residues. CDR3 nucleotides: TGCGCCAGCAGCGCACATCCGGAGGAAAACTATGGCTACACCTTC. Encoded protein: CASSAHPEENYGYTF.

In its sample, this clonotype was seen many times. The rearrangement links TRBV20-1 to TRBJ2-4, with 8 bases fitting TRBD2. The CDR3 is 16 residues long. Germline V gene sequence: CDR1 DFQATT, CDR2 SNEGSKA (reference sequence). V lost 0 bases to trimming and J lost 0 bases; unmatched junction nucleotides: 4. The CDR3 bases are TGCAGTGCTAGAGATAACCTAGCGGGAGCCAAAAACATTCAGTACTTC. Translating it yields CSARDNLAGAKNIQYF.

There are many counts of this clonotype. This rearrangement joins TRBV7-2 to TRBJ2-7; 11 nucleotides match TRBD2. Trimming took 5 bases from V and 1 from J; bases not matched to a gene: 4. Germline CDR1 is SGHTA and CDR2 is FQGNSA. The length of the CDR3 is 15 residues. CDR3 nucleotides: TGTGCCAGCAGCCTGGGACTAGCGGTGTCCTACGAGCAGTACTTC. This translates into CASSLGLAVSYEQYF.

The sample holds many counts of this clonotype. The chain uses TRBV20-1 and TRBJ1-1; D is ambiguous. The germline V gene has CDR1 DFQATT and CDR2 SNEGSKA (reference sequence). This CDR3 contains 15 residues. The germline V and J ends were trimmed by 3 bases and 2 bases, with 16 bases remaining between them. CDR3 in DNA: TGCAGTGCTAGTAAGGACCCCCCCGGCAACACTGAAGCTTTCTTT. Protein product: CSASKDPPGNTEAFF.

This clonotype occurred many times. Written as DNA, the CDR3 is TGCAGTGCTACCGGGTCTTCAACTAATGAAAAACTGTTTTTT. Protein product: CSATGSSTNEKLFF. The chain uses TRBV20-1 and TRBJ1-4; D gene unclear. This CDR3 region has 14 residues. Looked up from germline, CDR1 is DFQATT and CDR2 is SNEGSKA (reference sequence). V was cut by 4 bases and J by 0 bases, with 9 bases left in between.

This clonotype has ten or more counts. The genes are TRBV28 and TRBJ2-6; 9 bases match TRBD1. Germline trimming cut 6 bases from V and 0 bases from J; bases unmatched to any gene: 9. The CDR3 length is 18 residues. Germline V gene sequence: CDR1 MDHEN, CDR2 SYDVKM. The CDR3 bases are TGTGCCAGCAGGATGACAGGGGGAGTCTTCTCTGGGGCCAACGTCCTGACTTTC. Its translation is CASRMTGGVFSGANVLTF. The variable domain in full, with the rest retrieved from reference TRBV28 and TRBJ2-6, is DVKVTQSSRYLVKRTGEKVFLECVQDMDHENMFWYRQDPGLGLRLIYFSYDVKMKEKGDIPEGYSVSREKKERFSLILESASTNQTSMYLCASRMTGGVFSGANVLTFGAGSRLTVL.

There are many counts of this clonotype. This sequence joins TRBV7-9 and TRBJ2-3; D not resolved. Germline CDR1 SEHNR, CDR2 FQNEAQ (reference sequence). With 1 base removed from V and 0 bases from J, the gap between germline ends came to 14 bases. CDR3 size: 17 residues. The CDR3 here is CASSLVLHQASTDTQYF. CDR3 in DNA: TGTGCCAGCAGCTTAGTTCTACATCAGGCTAGCACAGATACGCAGTATTTT.

This clonotype was counted ten times or more. The chain combines TRBV3-1 with TRBJ2-4; no reliable D call. CDR3 length: 15 residues. From germline, CDR1 is LGHDT and CDR2 YNNKEL (reference sequence). Trimming removed 1 base at V and 0 bases at J, with 7 bases between. As DNA, the CDR3 is TGTGCCAGCAGCCAAGGACTGTTAGCCAAAAACATTCAGTACTTC. It translates to CASSQGLLAKNIQYF.

There are many counts of this clonotype. V gene TRBV7-2 combines with J gene TRBJ2-3; a possible D gene is TRBD1 (5 bases). Germline V CDR1 and CDR2: SGHTA, FQGNSA. Trimming cost V 2 bases and J 4 bases, with 16 bases left between them. CDR3 size: 16 residues. The CDR3 here is CASSLWGPLTPDTQYF. The DNA of the CDR3 is TGTGCCAGCAGCTTATGGGGCCCGTTAACCCCAGATACGCAGTATTTT. Supplemented by reference TRBV7-2 and TRBJ2-3, the full variable domain reads GAGVSQSPSNKVTEKGKDVELRCDPISGHTALYWYRQSLGQGLEFLIYFQGNSAPDKSGLPSDRFSAERTGGSVSTLTIQRTQQEDSAVYLCASSLWGPLTPDTQYFGPGTRLTVL.

In this sample, this clonotype turned up a few times. The chain has TRBV5-1 and TRBJ1-1; maybe TRBD1 (5 bases). The V gene's germline CDR1 is SGHRS and CDR2 YFSETQ. The CDR3 sequence is 15 residues long. V was pared by 0 bases and J by 6 bases, with 15 bases between. The CDR3 loop reads CASSLVPRGNPEAFF. CDR3 sequence (DNA): TGCGCCAGCAGCTTGGTGCCGAGGGGCAACCCTGAAGCTTTCTTT. Combining the CDR3 with reference TRBV5-1 and TRBJ1-1 gives the whole variable domain KAGVTQTPRYLIKTRGQQVTLSCSPISGHRSVSWYQQTPGQGLQFLFEYFSETQRNKGNFPGRFSGRQFSNSRSEMNVSTLELGDSALYLCASSLVPRGNPEAFFGQGTRLTVV.

This clonotype was recorded many times. This chain links TRBV6-6 with TRBJ2-3, with TRBD2 identical over 8 bases. CDR1 is MNHNY and CDR2 is SVGAGI in the germline V gene (reference sequence). The CDR3 runs 17 residues. V shed 4 bases, J shed 1 base, and the junction held 10 bases outside the gene matches. The CDR3 protein is CASSLTLSGKRTDTQYF. For the CDR3, the DNA is TGTGCCAGCAGTTTAACACTTAGCGGGAAGCGCACAGATACGCAGTATTTT.

This clonotype was detected ten times or more. The chain carries TRBV4-2 and TRBJ2-1; 9 bases line up with TRBD2. This CDR3 is built from 18 residues. With 0 bases clipped from V and 0 bases from J, the junction kept 6 bases outside the gene matches. Germline V gives CDR1 LGHNA, CDR2 YNFKEQ. CDR3 region: CASSQDTSGSFSYNEQFF. DNA for the CDR3: TGTGCCAGCAGCCAAGATACTAGCGGGTCCTTCTCCTACAATGAGCAGTTCTTC.

This clonotype was found many times. The germline gene is not matched at one end of the junction; a read error may be the cause. V is TRBV15 and J is TRBJ2-1; TRBD2 matches 10 bases. CDR1 LNHNV and CDR2 YYDKDF come from the germline V gene (reference sequence). This CDR3 has 14 amino acids. CDR3 nucleotides: TGTGCCACCAGCAGAGATCGCAGCCGAGCGGGGGGGCTCTTC. Translated: CATSRDRSRAGGLF.

This clonotype was observed many times. The chain combines TRBV27 with TRBJ2-4; TRBD1 matches at 8 bases. V gave up 5 bases and J gave up 4 bases; unmatched junction bases: 4. Germline loops: CDR1 MNHEY, CDR2 SMNVEV (reference sequence). The CDR3 is made up of 14 amino acids. CDR3 loop: CASSTRQGKNIQYF. The CDR3 region has the DNA TGTGCCAGCAGTACCCGACAGGGGAAAAACATTCAGTACTTC.

This clonotype counts as medium-sized. The chain carries TRBV19 and TRBJ2-1; TRBD2 matches at 7 bases. CDR3 length equals 15 residues. The J segment lost 3 bases and the V segment lost 6 bases, leaving 8 bases of the junction unmatched. CDR1 is LNHDA and CDR2 is SQIVND in the germline V gene (reference sequence). The CDR3 is CASRVTSSIYNEQFF. CDR3 nucleotide sequence: TGTGCCAGTAGGGTGACTAGCTCTATCTACAATGAGCAGTTCTTC.

This clonotype was detected many times. The chain combines TRBV6-5 with TRBJ2-1; D gene unclear. Trimming stripped 5 bases from V and 7 bases from J, with 15 bases between. The germline V gene has CDR1 MNHEY and CDR2 SVGAGI. The length of the CDR3 is 14 residues. The CDR3: CASSNAVLGNEQFF. The DNA for the CDR3 is TGTGCCAGCAGTAATGCGGTCCTAGGGAATGAGCAGTTCTTC.

This clonotype was found many times. The V gene is TRBV7-2, the J gene TRBJ2-4; 10 nucleotides agree with TRBD1. This CDR3 contains 15 residues. Trimming at V came to 1 base and at J to 9 bases, leaving 6 bases not matched to a gene. The germline gives CDR1 SGHTA, CDR2 FQGNSA. The CDR3 spells CASSLGSTGGRIQYF. The CDR3 nucleotides read TGTGCCAGCAGCTTAGGTTCGACAGGGGGCCGCATTCAGTACTTC.

This clonotype was counted many times. The chain combines TRBV7-2 with TRBJ1-5; TRBD1 might be the D (5 bases). CDR3 size: 15 residues. Germline V gives CDR1 SGHTA, CDR2 FQGNSA. V dropped 1 base and J dropped 2 bases, with 9 bases sitting between them. The CDR3 loop is CASSLVGAGNQPQHF. CDR3 sequence (DNA): TGTGCCAGCAGCTTAGTCGGGGCGGGCAATCAGCCCCAGCATTTT.

By sample share, this clonotype is medium-sized. Germline and junction disagree at one end, which may indicate a read error. The rearrangement uses TRBV10-1 and TRBJ1-2; D is undetermined. The germline V gene has CDR1 WNHNN and CDR2 SYGVQD (reference sequence). The CDR3 is 13 amino acids. The CDR3 coding sequence is TGTGCCAGCAGTGATGCAACAAACTCCGACTACACCTTC. Translation: CASSDATNSDYTF.

This clonotype was detected many times. This chain joins TRBV4-3 and TRBJ1-6; 8 bases match TRBD1. The V gene end was trimmed by 1 base and the J gene end by 5 bases; junction bases not matched to a gene: 1. The CDR3 sequence is 15 residues long. Germline loops: CDR1 LGHNA, CDR2 YSLEER. As DNA, the CDR3 is TGCGCCAGCAGCCAAGGGGACAGGCATAATTCACCCCTCCACTTT. This encodes CASSQGDRHNSPLHF.

This clonotype occurred a few times. V and J are TRBV6-5 and TRBJ1-2; 8 bases are shared with TRBD1. The CDR3 totals 15 residues. CDR1 and CDR2 (germline): MNHEY, SVGAGI. V trimming: 4 bases; J trimming: 0 bases; junction bases outside the gene matches: 4. This chain's CDR3 is CASSSQGATNYGYTF. In DNA form, the CDR3 reads TGTGCCAGCAGTTCCCAGGGGGCTACTAACTATGGCTACACCTTC.

This clonotype was detected ten times or more. V usage is TRBV29-1 and J usage is TRBJ1-4; D not certain. Germline lookup yields CDR1 SQVTM and CDR2 ANQGSEA. The V end was cut by 6 bases, the J end by 0 bases, with 8 bases between. This CDR3 contains 13 residues. The CDR3 loop reads CSVQHATNEKLFF. In DNA form, the CDR3 reads TGCAGCGTCCAACACGCAACTAATGAAAAACTGTTTTTT.

This clonotype was seen only a few times. The gene calls are TRBV5-1 and TRBJ2-7; no definite D call. CDR3 length: 14 residues. V shed 0 bases and J shed 0 bases, with 7 bases lying between them. CDR1 is SGHRS, CDR2 YFSETQ, per germline. CDR3 in DNA: TGCGCCAGCAGCTTGGAGGCTCGCTCCTACGAGCAGTACTTC. It is translated as CASSLEARSYEQYF.

This clonotype has only a few counts. A read error may produce the germline difference seen at one junction end. V usage is TRBV6-6 and J usage is TRBJ2-1; TRBD1 agrees at 9 bases. The CDR3 length is 14 residues. Germline values: CDR1 MNHNY, CDR2 SVGAGI (reference sequence). Here the CDR3 DNA reads TGTGCTAGCAGTGACAGGGGGGGAGATGCTGAGCAGTTCTTC. Translating it yields CASSDRGGDAEQFF.